A selection of T cell receptor beta chains follows, all from one sample in a study of blood T cell repertoires in COVID-19. Assay used: immunoSEQ multiplex PCR; TCRdb lists only in-frame clones, some missing. The sample has some 150,000 clones, 80% to 90% seen once. Sequenced input: peripheral blood. Receptors originate from a woman aged 50 to 60 with acute or convalescent COVID-19. CDR3s include the opening cysteine and the closing phenylalanine or tryptophan. D genes are given only for firm matches. The size of a clone is reported for some rows only, either as once, few or many, or as a class for expanded clones.

cdr3_nt	cdr3_aa	j_call	clone_size	d_call	v_call
TGTGCCAGTAGTAGACAACCGAACACTGAAGCTTTCTTT	CASSRQPNTEAFF	TRBJ1-1	NA	NA	TRBV19
TGTGCCACTTCCAGGGACACCGACTCTGGAAACACCATATATTTT	CATSRDTDSGNTIYF	TRBJ1-3	NA	NA	TRBV11-3
TGTGCCAGCAGCTTGGGCCGAGCTAATTCACCCCTCCACTTT	CASSLGRANSPLHF	TRBJ1-6	NA	NA	TRBV7-3
TGTGCCAGCACCCCCGGAGGCGGGTCACAGCCCCAGCATTTT	CASTPGGGSQPQHF	TRBJ1-5	NA	NA	TRBV6-5
TGCAGCGTTGTCCTTGGGGGGACTCACCGTGAAGCTTTCTTT	CSVVLGGTHREAFF	TRBJ1-1	NA	NA	TRBV29-1
TGTGCCAGCAGTTACCGACTAGCGAGCTACAATGAGCAGTTCTTC	CASSYRLASYNEQFF	TRBJ2-1	NA	TRBD2	TRBV6-5
TGTGCCAGCAGTGAGAGCGGGAGCTTCGACGAGCAGTACTTC	CASSESGSFDEQYF	TRBJ2-7	medium-sized	TRBD2	TRBV2
TGTGCCAGCTCATTACAGGGGATCGAAAGCGGGGAGCTGTTTTTT	CASSLQGIESGELFF	TRBJ2-2	NA	TRBD1	TRBV18
TGTGCCAGCTCACCCGACAGAAGCAGAGACACTGAAGCTTTCTTT	CASSPDRSRDTEAFF	TRBJ1-1	NA	NA	TRBV18
TGTGCCAGCAGCCTGTCGGACAGGGGAGTCACAGATACGCAGTATTTT	CASSLSDRGVTDTQYF	TRBJ2-3	many	TRBD1	TRBV5-5
TGTGCCACCAGCTCTAATGGAGATACGCAGTATTTT	CATSSNGDTQYF	TRBJ2-3	NA	NA	TRBV15
TGTGCCAGCAGCTTAGGACAGGGCCGGGGCGGGGAGCTGTTTTTT	CASSLGQGRGGELFF	TRBJ2-2	NA	TRBD1	TRBV5-4
TGTGCTAGTGGTAAACCAAAGTGGGGGCAGGGGGTTTTTAATTCACCCCTCCACTTT	CASGKPKWGQGVFNSPLHF	TRBJ1-6	NA	TRBD1	TRBV12-5
TGTGCCAGCTCACTGGGACAGGGGGTCCCCTACGAGCAGTACTTC	CASSLGQGVPYEQYF	TRBJ2-7	few	TRBD1	TRBV18
TGTGCCAGTAGTATAACCGGTATCAATGAGCAGTTCTTC	CASSITGINEQFF	TRBJ2-1	NA	NA	TRBV19
TGCGCCAGCAGCCTACAGGGGGAAAGGAGCACTGAAGCTTTCTTT	CASSLQGERSTEAFF	TRBJ1-1	NA	TRBD1	TRBV4-3
TGCGCCAGCAGCGGAGGGACAGGCAATTCACCCCTCCACTTT	CASSGGTGNSPLHF	TRBJ1-6	NA	TRBD1	TRBV5-1
TGTGCCAGTAGTTGGTGGGAGGATGGCAATGAGCAGTTCTTC	CASSWWEDGNEQFF	TRBJ2-1	few	NA	TRBV19
TGTGCCAGCAGCCAAGTGTTCGACGAGCAGTACTTC	CASSQVFDEQYF	TRBJ2-7	NA	NA	TRBV4-2
TGTGCCAGCAGCTTAACGAGCGGGGGGGCGGATGAGCAGTACTTC	CASSLTSGGADEQYF	TRBJ2-7	NA	TRBD2	TRBV7-2
TGTGCCAGCAGCTTCACTTTGTCCGGGGAGCTGTTTTTT	CASSFTLSGELFF	TRBJ2-2	NA	NA	TRBV7-2
TGTGCCAGCAGCTTCGGGACTAGCGGGGGGTCGACCCAGTACTTC	CASSFGTSGGSTQYF	TRBJ2-5	NA	TRBD2	TRBV9
TGTGCCAGCAGCTTCAGTTCAAATAATGAAAAACTGTTTTTT	CASSFSSNNEKLFF	TRBJ1-4	NA	NA	TRBV6-2/TRBV6-3
TGTGCCAGCAGCTTAACTAGCGGGAACACCGGGGAGCTGTTTTTT	CASSLTSGNTGELFF	TRBJ2-2	NA	TRBD2	TRBV7-8
TGCGCCAGCAGCTTAGGAGGGGACCCCTACGAGCAGTACTTC	CASSLGGDPYEQYF	TRBJ2-7	NA	NA	TRBV5-1
TGTGCCAGCAGTGAAGATCCCCTATGGGGGGTACGGGAGGATGAAAAACTGTTTTTT	CASSEDPLWGVREDEKLFF	TRBJ1-4	NA	NA	TRBV2